This is a list of T cell receptor beta chains from one sample in a study of T-cell reconstitution after alpha-beta-depleted transplantation in children. One entry per CDR3 protein results from TCRdb running MiXCR on the PCR reads. The sample lists about 540,000 distinct CDR3 sequences; about a sixth were seen once. Here the sequenced sample was PBMCs from the stem cell graft donor, taken from the stem cell graft. The receptors stem from a human donor who donated a stem cell graft to a child with acute lymphoblastic leukemia. Each CDR3 is given with its conserved first and last residue.

v_call: TRBV7-3; cdr3_aa: CASSKTSEDTGELFF
v_call: TRBV12-3/TRBV12-4; cdr3_aa: CASSPLAGGPETQYF
v_call: TRBV3-1; cdr3_aa: CASSQETRDFTDTQYF
v_call: TRBV27; cdr3_aa: CASRTTGLYEQYF
v_call: TRBV21-1; cdr3_aa: CASSKVNGTEPHEQYF
v_call: TRBV5-1; cdr3_aa: CASSLGLGLTQETQYF
v_call: TRBV5-1; cdr3_aa: CASSTGTSAYFEQYF
v_call: TRBV5-1; cdr3_aa: CASSLADRASEKLFF
v_call: TRBV6-5; cdr3_aa: CASSYYRPGRGPYEQYF
v_call: TRBV3-1; cdr3_aa: CASSQSTGGSGYTF